A single sample gave rise to the 25 T cell receptor beta chains below, sequenced in a study of blood T cell repertoires in COVID-19. Repertoires were generated with immunoSEQ multiplex PCR, while TCRdb's copy carries only in-frame clones and drops some. Among hundreds of thousands of clones listed, more than 70% were seen once. Sequencing was done on a sample of peripheral blood. These receptors came from a woman aged 60-75 years with COVID-19, enrolled during active disease.

This clone was seen a single time. The chain uses TRBV19 and TRBJ2-1; TRBD2 matches at 12 bases. Germline CDR1 LNHDA, CDR2 SQIVND (reference sequence). The CDR3 is made up of 15 amino acids. Germline trimming cut 6 bases from V and 8 bases from J; bases unmatched to any gene: 8. DNA for the CDR3: TGTGCCAGTAGCACCGGGACTAGCGGGCGGGATGAGCAGTTCTTC. Protein sequence: CASSTGTSGRDEQFF.

This chain connects TRBV28 to TRBJ1-2; D might be TRBD1 (6 bases). CDR1 and CDR2 from the germline V gene are MDHEN and SYDVKM. The CDR3 has 15 residues. V lost 5 bases and J lost 2, with 15 bases in between. The CDR3 spells CASSTGIPTNYGYTF. The DNA for the CDR3 is TGTGCCAGCAGTACAGGGATTCCCACAAACTATGGCTACACCTTC.

The genes are TRBV3-1 (or the pseudogene TRBV3-2) and TRBJ1-3; no firm D call. The CDR3 runs 13 residues. The ends were cut back, 1 base at V and 4 bases at J, with 5 bases in the middle. CDR1 and CDR2 from the germline V gene are LGHDT and YNNKEL (reference sequence). CDR3 in amino acids: CASSQGEGNTIYF. The CDR3 DNA reads TGTGCCAGCAGCCAAGGCGAAGGAAACACCATATATTTT.

This chain links TRBV5-6 with TRBJ1-1; D not resolved. The CDR3 totals 13 residues. The V gene's germline CDR1 is SGHDT and CDR2 YYEEEE. Trimming removed 3 bases at V and 3 bases at J, with 9 bases between. The CDR3 region is CASSWEEDTEAFF. CDR3 nucleotides: TGTGCCAGCAGCTGGGAGGAGGACACTGAAGCTTTCTTT.

The chain combines TRBV19 with TRBJ1-5; tentatively, D is TRBD1 (6 bases). V gave up 5 bases and J gave up 4 bases, with 9 bases separating them. Germline CDR1 reads LNHDA; CDR2 reads SQIVND (reference sequence). CDR3 length: 13 residues. In DNA form, the CDR3 reads TGTGCCAGTAGTTTACAGGGTAATCAGCCCCAGCATTTT. Protein product: CASSLQGNQPQHF.

The chain links TRBV7-3 to TRBJ1-6; D possibly corresponds to TRBD1 (5 bases). Trimming took 5 bases from V and 11 from J, leaving 13 bases between them. The CDR3 has 13 amino acids. Germline CDR1 reads SGHTA; CDR2 reads FQGTGA. CDR3 region: CASSNGGPTPLHF. DNA for the CDR3: TGTGCCAGCAGCAACGGGGGACCCACACCCCTCCACTTT.

This chain uses TRBV29-1 with TRBJ1-1, with D maybe TRBD1 (6 bases). Germline CDR1 reads SQVTM; CDR2 reads ANQGSEA. The CDR3 loop spans 12 amino acids. V was trimmed by 1 base and J by 11 bases, leaving 14 bases between them. CDR3 coding DNA: TGCAGCGTTGAAGGACAGGTAGTTGGGGCTTTCTTT. It encodes CSVEGQVVGAFF.

The chain is built from TRBV5-1 and TRBJ2-2; 11 bases map to TRBD2. CDR1 and CDR2 from the germline V gene are SGHRS and YFSETQ. The CDR3 runs 17 residues. The V gene end was trimmed by 3 bases and the J gene end by 7 bases; junction bases not matched to a gene: 11. The CDR3 nucleotides read TGCGCCAGCAGCTCTACTATTACTGGACTAGCGGGCGGGGAGCTGTTTTTT. It specifies CASSSTITGLAGGELFF. Full variable domain (rest looked up from reference TRBV5-1 and TRBJ2-2): KAGVTQTPRYLIKTRGQQVTLSCSPISGHRSVSWYQQTPGQGLQFLFEYFSETQRNKGNFPGRFSGRQFSNSRSEMNVSTLELGDSALYLCASSSTITGLAGGELFFGEGSRLTVL.

The chain combines TRBV6-5 with TRBJ2-3; D possibly corresponds to TRBD2 (5 bases). Germline lookup yields CDR1 MNHEY and CDR2 SVGAGI. V was pared by 6 bases and J by 1 base, with 14 bases between. CDR3 size: 15 residues. The CDR3 reads CASSRLPGGTDTQYF. CDR3 sequence (DNA): TGTGCCAGCAGCCGACTACCAGGCGGCACAGATACGCAGTATTTT.

The chain uses TRBV5-1 and TRBJ1-1; a weak D match, TRBD1 (5 bases). The germline V gene has CDR1 SGHRS and CDR2 YFSETQ. The V and J ends lost 0 bases and 1 base respectively, with 10 bases between them. The CDR3 covers 15 residues. The CDR3 DNA reads TGCGCCAGCAGCTTGGATCAGGGAGGGAACACTGAAGCTTTCTTT. Protein: CASSLDQGGNTEAFF.

As concerns this clone: The sample holds other DNA sequences that translate to the same CDR3. V is TRBV18 and J is TRBJ1-1, with D hard to call. The CDR3 consists of 11 residues. The V gene's germline CDR1 is KGHSH and CDR2 LQKENI. Deletions cut 3 bases from V and 8 bases from J, with 7 bases between. The CDR3 protein is CASSPGREAFF. The CDR3 DNA follows: TGTGCCAGCTCACCGGGGAGGGAAGCTTTCTTT.

The rearrangement links TRBV4-2 to TRBJ2-3, with 7 bases that match TRBD1. The CDR3 covers 15 residues. V shed 3 bases and J 0 bases; nucleotides not matched to a gene: 3. Germline CDR1 is LGHNA and CDR2 is YNFKEQ. The CDR3 sequence is CASSHTGQSTDTQYF. CDR3 nucleotide sequence: TGTGCCAGCAGCCACACGGGACAGAGCACAGATACGCAGTATTTT.

The gene calls are TRBV19 and TRBJ1-1; no clear D gene. The CDR3 is 14 residues long. Per the germline V gene, CDR1 is LNHDA and CDR2 is SQIVND (reference sequence). V was shortened by 6 bases and J by 1 base, with 12 bases between the two germline ends. CDR3 region: CASRPWRENTEAFF. The CDR3 DNA follows: TGTGCCAGTAGACCTTGGAGGGAGAACACTGAAGCTTTCTTT. The full variable domain, completed using reference TRBV19 and TRBJ1-1, is DGGITQSPKYLFRKEGQNVTLSCEQNLNHDAMYWYRQDPGQGLRLIYYSQIVNDFQKGDIAEGYSVSREKKESFPLTVTSAQKNPTAFYLCASRPWRENTEAFFGQGTRLTVV.

The rearrangement joins TRBV7-9 to TRBJ1-2, with D perhaps TRBD1 (6 bases). The ends were cut back, 4 bases at V and 4 bases at J, with 10 bases in the middle. This CDR3 comprises 13 residues. The germline V gene has CDR1 SEHNR and CDR2 FQNEAQ (reference sequence). CDR3 protein: CASSSPDSYGYTF. In DNA, the CDR3 is TGTGCCAGCAGCTCCCCGGACAGCTATGGCTACACCTTC.

The chain joins TRBV7-2 to TRBJ2-3; possible D gene TRBD2, 7 bases. Trimming left V 6 bases short and J 4 bases short, with 17 bases between. The CDR3 has 15 residues. Germline values: CDR1 SGHTA, CDR2 FQGNSA. CDR3 in amino acids: CASSLGGAPADTQYF. The CDR3 DNA reads as TGTGCCAGCAGTCTAGGGGGGGCCCCCGCAGATACGCAGTATTTT.

J is TRBJ1-1 and V is TRBV6-5; no definite D call. CDR1 is MNHEY and CDR2 is SVGAGI in the germline V gene. Trimming pared 7 bases from V and 4 bases from J, leaving 19 bases between. This CDR3 is built from 15 residues. CDR3 sequence (DNA): TGTGCCAGCAAAATAGCAGCTACAACATCCACTGAAGCTTTCTTT. Protein sequence: CASKIAATTSTEAFF.

This chain joins TRBV28 and TRBJ2-5; unclear D gene. Germline V gene sequence: CDR1 MDHEN, CDR2 SYDVKM. With 7 bases removed from V and 2 bases from J, the gap between germline ends came to 8 bases. This CDR3 has 12 residues. The CDR3 is CASTQRQETQYF. For the CDR3, the DNA is TGTGCCAGCACCCAGCGACAAGAGACCCAGTACTTC.

This chain uses TRBV12-3 or TRBV12-4 with TRBJ2-2, with 9 positions matching TRBD2. The junction had 1 base not matched to a gene; V was cut back by 5 bases and J by 6 bases. The CDR3 is 13 amino acids. The CDR3 DNA reads TGTGCCAGCAGTGGGACTAGCCCCGGGGAGCTGTTTTTT. Protein: CASSGTSPGELFF.

There are a few counts of this clone. The rearrangement links TRBV7-9 to TRBJ2-1; 7 bases line up with TRBD1. The germline gives CDR1 SEHNR, CDR2 FQNEAQ (reference sequence). V shed 2 bases, J shed 5 bases, and the junction held 6 bases outside the gene matches. The CDR3 covers 15 residues. In DNA, the CDR3 is TGTGCCAGCAGCTTAAATGAGGGGGCCAACAATGAGCAGTTCTTC. Translation gives CASSLNEGANNEQFF.

The chain combines TRBV5-1 with TRBJ1-3, with D maybe TRBD1 (6 bases). The germline gives CDR1 SGHRS, CDR2 YFSETQ. The CDR3 has 14 amino acids. Trimming cost V 0 bases and J 8 bases, with 12 bases left between them. The CDR3 region is CASSLEGQRDTIYF. Here the CDR3 DNA reads TGCGCCAGCAGCTTGGAGGGACAAAGGGACACCATATATTTT.

The genes are TRBV7-2 and TRBJ1-2; possible D gene TRBD1, 6 bases. Trimming cost V 0 bases and J 8 bases, with 19 bases left between them. Germline V gene data show CDR1 as SGHTA and CDR2 as FQGNSA. This CDR3 is built from 16 residues. The CDR3 nucleotides are TGTGCCAGCAGCTTAGCTTTCTCCGACAGGATTAAGGGCTACACCTTC. Amino acids: CASSLAFSDRIKGYTF.

V is TRBV5-1 and J is TRBJ1-2; 10 nucleotides match TRBD1. Germline CDR1 reads SGHRS; CDR2 reads YFSETQ. This CDR3 comprises 18 residues. The V and J ends lost 2 bases and 5 bases, in that order; junction bases with no gene match: 15. CDR3 sequence reads: CASSFGPGQGSRKYGYTF. The CDR3 DNA is TGCGCCAGCAGCTTTGGGCCGGGACAGGGGTCCAGAAAGTATGGCTACACCTTC.

V and J are TRBV5-5 and TRBJ1-1, with D possibly TRBD1 on 5 matching bases. This CDR3 is built from 12 residues. Trimming removed 3 bases from V and 5 bases from J, with 8 bases in between. Germline lookup yields CDR1 SGHKS and CDR2 YYEKEE (reference sequence). CDR3 in amino acids: CASSYGGTEAFF. The CDR3 nucleotides are TGTGCCAGCAGCTACGGGGGAACTGAAGCTTTCTTT. Together with reference TRBV5-5 and TRBJ1-1, the CDR3 gives the full variable domain: DAGVTQSPTHLIKTRGQQVTLRCSPISGHKSVSWYQQVLGQGPQFIFQYYEKEERGRGNFPDRFSARQFPNYSSELNVNALLLGDSALYLCASSYGGTEAFFGQGTRLTVV.

V gene TRBV12-1 combines with J gene TRBJ2-2; TRBD1 is the table's D call, not checked against the DNA. TRBV12-1 has pseudogene status. There are 17 residues in the CDR3. This CDR3 reads CASSFVSIGGEPGELFF. The CDR3 bases are TGTGCCAGCAGCTTTGTAAGTATAGGGGGCGAACCCGGGGAGCTGTTTTTT.

The chain combines TRBV6-5 with TRBJ2-5, with D perhaps TRBD2 (6 bases). CDR3 length equals 15 residues. In germline, CDR1 is MNHEY, CDR2 SVGAGI. V was pared by 6 bases and J by 1 base, with 15 bases between. The CDR3 here is CASRLRGGVQETQYF. The CDR3 nucleotides are TGTGCCAGCAGGCTAAGGGGAGGAGTCCAAGAGACCCAGTACTTC.